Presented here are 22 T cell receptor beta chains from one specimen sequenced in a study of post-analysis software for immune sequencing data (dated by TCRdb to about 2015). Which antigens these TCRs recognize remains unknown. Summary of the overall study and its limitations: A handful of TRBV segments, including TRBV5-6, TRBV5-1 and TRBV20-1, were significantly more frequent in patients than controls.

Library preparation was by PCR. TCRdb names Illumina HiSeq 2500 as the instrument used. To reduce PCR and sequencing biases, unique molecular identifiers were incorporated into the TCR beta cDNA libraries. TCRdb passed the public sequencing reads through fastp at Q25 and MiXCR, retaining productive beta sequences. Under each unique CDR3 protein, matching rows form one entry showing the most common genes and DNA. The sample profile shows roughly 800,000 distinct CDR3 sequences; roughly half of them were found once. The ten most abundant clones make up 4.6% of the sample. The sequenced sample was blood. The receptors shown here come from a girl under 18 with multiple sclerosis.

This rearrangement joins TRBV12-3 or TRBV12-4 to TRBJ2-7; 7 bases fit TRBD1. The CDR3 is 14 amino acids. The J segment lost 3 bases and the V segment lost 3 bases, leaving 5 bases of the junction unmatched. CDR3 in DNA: TGTGCCAGCAGTTTCGCCCGGGACAGCTACGAGCAGTACTTC. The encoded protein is CASSFARDSYEQYF.

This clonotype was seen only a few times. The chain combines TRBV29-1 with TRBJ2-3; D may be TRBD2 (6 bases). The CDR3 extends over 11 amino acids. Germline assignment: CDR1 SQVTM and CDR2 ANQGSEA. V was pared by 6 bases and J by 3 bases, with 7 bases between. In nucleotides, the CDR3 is TGCAGCGTCCGGGGGACAGATACGCAGTATTTT. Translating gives CSVRGTDTQYF.

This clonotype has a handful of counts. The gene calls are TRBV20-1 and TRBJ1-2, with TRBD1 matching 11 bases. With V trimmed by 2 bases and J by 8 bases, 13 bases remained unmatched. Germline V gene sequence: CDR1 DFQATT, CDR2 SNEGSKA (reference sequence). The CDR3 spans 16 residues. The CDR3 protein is CSARIRDRDRGSGYTF. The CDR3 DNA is TGCAGTGCTAGAATCCGGGACCGGGACAGGGGGAGCGGCTACACCTTC.

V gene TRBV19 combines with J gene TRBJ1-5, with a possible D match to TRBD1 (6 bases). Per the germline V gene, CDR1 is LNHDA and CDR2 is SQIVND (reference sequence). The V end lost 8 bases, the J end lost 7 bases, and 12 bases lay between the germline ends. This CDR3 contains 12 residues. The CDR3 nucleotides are TGTGCCAGTTGGGATACAGGGCAGCCCCAGCATTTT. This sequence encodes CASWDTGQPQHF.

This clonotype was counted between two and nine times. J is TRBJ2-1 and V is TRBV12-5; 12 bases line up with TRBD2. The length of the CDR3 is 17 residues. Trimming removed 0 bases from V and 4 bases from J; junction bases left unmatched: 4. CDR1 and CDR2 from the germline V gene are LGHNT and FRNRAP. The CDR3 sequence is CASGLVLGLAGYNEQFF. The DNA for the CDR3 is TGTGCTAGTGGTTTGGTACTGGGACTAGCGGGTTACAATGAGCAGTTCTTC.

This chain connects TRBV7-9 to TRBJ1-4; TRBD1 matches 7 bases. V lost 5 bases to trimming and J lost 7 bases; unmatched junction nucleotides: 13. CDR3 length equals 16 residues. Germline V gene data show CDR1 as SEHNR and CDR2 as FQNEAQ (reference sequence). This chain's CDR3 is CASSDLATGLSEKLFF. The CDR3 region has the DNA TGTGCCAGCAGCGACCTAGCGACAGGGCTAAGTGAAAAACTGTTTTTT.

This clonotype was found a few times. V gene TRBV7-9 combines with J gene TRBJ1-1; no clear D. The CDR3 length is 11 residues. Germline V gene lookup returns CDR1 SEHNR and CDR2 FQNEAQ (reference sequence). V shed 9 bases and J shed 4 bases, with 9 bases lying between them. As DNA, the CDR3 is TGTGCCAGTTCAGGCGGCACTGAAGCTTTCTTT. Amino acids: CASSGGTEAFF. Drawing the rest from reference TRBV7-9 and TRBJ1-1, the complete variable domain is DTGVSQNPRHKITKRGQNVTFRCDPISEHNRLYWYRQTLGQGPEFLTYFQNEAQLEKSRLLSDRFSAERPKGSFSTLEIQRTEQGDSAMYLCASSGGTEAFFGQGTRLTVV.

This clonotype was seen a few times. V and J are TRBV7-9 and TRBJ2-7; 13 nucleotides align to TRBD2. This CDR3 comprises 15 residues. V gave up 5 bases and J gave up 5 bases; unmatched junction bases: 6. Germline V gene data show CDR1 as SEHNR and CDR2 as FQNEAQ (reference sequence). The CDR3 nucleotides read TGTGCCAGCAGCAAAGGGACTAGCGGGGCGGACGAGCAGTACTTC. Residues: CASSKGTSGADEQYF.

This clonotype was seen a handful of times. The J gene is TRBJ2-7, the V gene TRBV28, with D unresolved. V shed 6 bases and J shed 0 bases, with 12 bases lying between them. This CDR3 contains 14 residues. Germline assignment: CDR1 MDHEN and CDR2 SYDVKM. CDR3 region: CASSPHRSSYEQYF. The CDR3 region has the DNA TGTGCCAGCAGCCCTCATAGGTCCTCCTACGAGCAGTACTTC.

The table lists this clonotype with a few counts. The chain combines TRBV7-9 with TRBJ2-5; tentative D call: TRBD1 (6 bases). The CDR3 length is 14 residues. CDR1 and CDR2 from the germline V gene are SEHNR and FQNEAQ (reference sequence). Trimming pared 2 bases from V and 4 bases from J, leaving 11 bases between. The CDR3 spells CASSLRGMAETQYF. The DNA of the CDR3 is TGTGCCAGCAGCTTAAGGGGGATGGCAGAGACCCAGTACTTC. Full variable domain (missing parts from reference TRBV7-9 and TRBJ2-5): DTGVSQNPRHKITKRGQNVTFRCDPISEHNRLYWYRQTLGQGPEFLTYFQNEAQLEKSRLLSDRFSAERPKGSFSTLEIQRTEQGDSAMYLCASSLRGMAETQYFGPGTRLLVL.

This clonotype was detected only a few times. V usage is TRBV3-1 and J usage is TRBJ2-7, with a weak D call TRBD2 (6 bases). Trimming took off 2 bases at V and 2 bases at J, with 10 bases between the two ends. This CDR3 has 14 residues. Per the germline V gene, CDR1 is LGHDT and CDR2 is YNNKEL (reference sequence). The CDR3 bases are TGTGCCAGCAGCCAAATCGCGGGGACCTACGAGCAGTACTTC. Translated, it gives CASSQIAGTYEQYF.

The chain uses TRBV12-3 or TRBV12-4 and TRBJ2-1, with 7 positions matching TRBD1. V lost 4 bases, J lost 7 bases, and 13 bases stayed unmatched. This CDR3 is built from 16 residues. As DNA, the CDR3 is TGTGCCAGCAGTTCCGACAGGGTAGAACTTTGGAATGAGCAGTTCTTC. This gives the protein CASSSDRVELWNEQFF.

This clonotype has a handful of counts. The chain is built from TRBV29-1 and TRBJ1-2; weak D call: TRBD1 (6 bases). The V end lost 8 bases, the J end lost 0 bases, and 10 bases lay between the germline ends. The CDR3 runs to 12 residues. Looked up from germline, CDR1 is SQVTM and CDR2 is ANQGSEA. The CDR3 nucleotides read TGCAGCTCTCGGACAGCTAACTATGGCTACACCTTC. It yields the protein CSSRTANYGYTF. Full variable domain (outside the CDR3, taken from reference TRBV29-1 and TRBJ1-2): SAVISQKPSRDICQRGTSLTIQCQVDSQVTMMFWYRQQPGQSLTLIATANQGSEATYESGFVIDKFPISRPNLTFSTLTVSNMSPEDSSIYLCSSRTANYGYTFGSGTRLTVV.

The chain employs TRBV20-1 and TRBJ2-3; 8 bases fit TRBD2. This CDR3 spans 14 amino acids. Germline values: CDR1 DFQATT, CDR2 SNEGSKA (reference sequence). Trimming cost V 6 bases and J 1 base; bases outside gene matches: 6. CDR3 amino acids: CSARTTSGTDTQYF. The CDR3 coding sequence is TGCAGTGCCCGAACGACTAGCGGCACAGATACGCAGTATTTT.

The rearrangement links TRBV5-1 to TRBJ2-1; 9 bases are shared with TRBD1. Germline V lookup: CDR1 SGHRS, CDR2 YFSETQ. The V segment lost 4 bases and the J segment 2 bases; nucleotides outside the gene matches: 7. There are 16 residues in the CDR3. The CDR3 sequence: CASSQGQGPTYNEQFF. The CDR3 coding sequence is TGCGCCAGCAGCCAGGGACAGGGCCCGACCTACAATGAGCAGTTCTTC.

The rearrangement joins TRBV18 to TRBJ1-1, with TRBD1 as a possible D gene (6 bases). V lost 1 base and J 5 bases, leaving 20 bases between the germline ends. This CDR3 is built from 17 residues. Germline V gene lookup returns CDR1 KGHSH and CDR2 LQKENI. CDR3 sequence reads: CASSPQHVGALGTEAFF. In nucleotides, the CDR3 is TGTGCCAGCTCACCACAGCATGTGGGGGCGCTGGGGACTGAAGCTTTCTTT.

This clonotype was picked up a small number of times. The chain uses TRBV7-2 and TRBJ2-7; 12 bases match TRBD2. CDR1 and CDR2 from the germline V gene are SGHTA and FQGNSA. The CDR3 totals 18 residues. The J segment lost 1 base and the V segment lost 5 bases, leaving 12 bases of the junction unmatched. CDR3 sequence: CASSLRGLAGGPSYEQYF. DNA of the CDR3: TGTGCCAGCAGCCTAAGAGGGCTAGCGGGAGGGCCATCCTACGAGCAGTACTTC.

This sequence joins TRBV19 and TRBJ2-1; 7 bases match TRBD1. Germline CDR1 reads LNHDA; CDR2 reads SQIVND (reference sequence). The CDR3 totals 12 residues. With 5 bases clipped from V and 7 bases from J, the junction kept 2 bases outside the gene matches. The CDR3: CASSVRGNEQFF. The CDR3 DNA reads TGTGCCAGTAGTGTCAGGGGGAATGAGCAGTTCTTC. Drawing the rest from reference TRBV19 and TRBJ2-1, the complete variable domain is DGGITQSPKYLFRKEGQNVTLSCEQNLNHDAMYWYRQDPGQGLRLIYYSQIVNDFQKGDIAEGYSVSREKKESFPLTVTSAQKNPTAFYLCASSVRGNEQFFGPGTRLTVL.

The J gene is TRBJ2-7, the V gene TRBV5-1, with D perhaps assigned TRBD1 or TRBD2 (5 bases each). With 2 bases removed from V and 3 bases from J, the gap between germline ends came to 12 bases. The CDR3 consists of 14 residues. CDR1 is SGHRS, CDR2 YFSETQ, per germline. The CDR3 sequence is CASSFGTALYEQYF. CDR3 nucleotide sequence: TGCGCCAGCAGCTTCGGGACGGCACTCTACGAGCAGTACTTC.

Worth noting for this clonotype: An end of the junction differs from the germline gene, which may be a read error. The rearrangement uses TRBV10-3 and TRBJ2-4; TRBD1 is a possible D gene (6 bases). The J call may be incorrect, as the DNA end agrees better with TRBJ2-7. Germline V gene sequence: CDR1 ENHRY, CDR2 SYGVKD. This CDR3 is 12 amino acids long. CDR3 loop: CASSGQSDEQYF. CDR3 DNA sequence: TGTGCCAGCAGTGGACAGTCCGACGAGCAGTACTTC.

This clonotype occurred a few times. CDR3 protein: CSGSRGLETQYF. The CDR3 DNA reads as TGCAGCGGCTCCAGGGGGCTAGAGACCCAGTACTTC. This chain joins TRBV29-1 and TRBJ2-5, with 8 bases lining up with TRBD1. Trimming removed 7 bases from V and 4 bases from J; junction bases left unmatched: 5. Germline CDR1 reads SQVTM; CDR2 reads ANQGSEA. The CDR3 is made up of 12 amino acids.

The CDR3 here is CASSSYRLAPEQFF. DNA for the CDR3: TGTGCCAGCAGCTCCTACCGACTAGCGCCAGAGCAGTTCTTC. The chain uses TRBV7-6 and TRBJ2-1; 8 nucleotides align to TRBD2. The CDR3 runs to 14 residues. V was clipped by 4 bases and J by 10 bases; unmatched bases: 9. CDR1 and CDR2 from the germline V gene are SGHVS and FNYEAQ. Complete variable domain (other parts from reference TRBV7-6 and TRBJ2-1): GAGVSQSPRYKVTKRGQDVALRCDPISGHVSLYWYRQALGQGPEFLTYFNYEAQQDKSGLPNDRFSAERPEGSISTLTIQRTEQRDSAMYRCASSSYRLAPEQFFGPGTRLTVL.